This T cell receptor (beta chain) was obtained from a study of identical twins. This clonotype was found many times. Unique molecular identifiers were present on the cDNA, which also gained a universal primer site by template switching. TCRdb called the 5' RACE reads again in MiXCR, with one record for every CDR3 protein. The table records fewer than 450,000 distinct CDR3 sequences, about 10% of them present only once. The CDR3 has 17 residues. Germline CDR1 MNHEY, CDR2 SMNVEV (reference sequence). V trimming: 5 bases; J trimming: 3 bases; junction bases outside the gene matches: 11. The gene calls are TRBV27 and TRBJ2-3; 10 positions agree with TRBD2. Sequencing was done on a sample of naive T cells sorted from blood. The TCR originated in a woman in her forties or fifties in good health. The CDR3 here is CASSLLKTSGSTDTQYF. CDR3 in DNA: TGTGCCAGCAGTCTCCTGAAGACTAGCGGGTCTACAGATACGCAGTATTTT.